This TCR beta chain was captured in a study of blood T cell repertoires in COVID-19. Overall study: Sites across the United States, Italy and Spain contributed samples from acute and convalescent COVID-19. Sources were T cells, B-cell-depleted T cells, or PBMCs; the material itself was cDNA or gDNA.

Germline CDR1 and CDR2: LNHDA and SQIVND (reference sequence). The germline V and J ends were trimmed by 4 bases and 6 bases, with 18 bases remaining between them. This CDR3 spans 16 amino acids. Original processing notes: Amplifying reference gene primers gave estimates of nucleated cell counts. Some clones are missing from TCRdb's copy, which holds only in-frame ones; the method was immunoSEQ multiplex PCR. The DNA was the basis for D and trimming; V, J and clone size are from that table. The sample consists of about 70,000 clones, 80% to 90% of them appearing once. This chain links TRBV19 with TRBJ2-2; TRBD1 is a possible D gene (6 bases). Sequences were obtained from peripheral blood. This receptor was obtained from a man over 45 with acute or convalescent COVID-19. CDR3 DNA: TGTGCCAGTAGTACGCCCCTCTTGGGGGCTCCCGGGGAGCTGTTTTTT. Protein sequence: CASSTPLLGAPGELFF.